Below are 16 T cell receptor beta chains sequenced from a single sample in a study of T-cell memory formation after mild COVID-19. TCRdb re-derived calls from the 5' RACE reads in MiXCR, one entry per CDR3 protein. The sample yields around 420,000 distinct CDR3 sequences, 20% to 30% seen once. Sequencing input: PBMCs or a T cell subset sorted from them (not recorded which). Receptors originate from an adult woman who had mild COVID-19 (a few samples of this study predate the infection). Cell type and time point are not known.

The chain links TRBV7-9 to TRBJ2-7; TRBD1 matches at 8 bases. This CDR3 is built from 14 residues. Germline CDR1 SEHNR, CDR2 FQNEAQ (reference sequence). Trimming at V came to 1 base and at J to 5 bases, leaving 4 bases not matched to a gene. For the CDR3, the DNA is TGTGCCAGCAGCTTAGTAAACAGGGGGGACGAGCAGTACTTC. Its translation: CASSLVNRGDEQYF.

A few counts support this clonotype. The CDR3, as DNA: TGCAGCGTTGAAGATCATGGGACAGCCGTCTACAATGAGCAGTTCTTC. Translating gives CSVEDHGTAVYNEQFF. V usage is TRBV29-1 and J usage is TRBJ2-1, with TRBD1 matching over 7 bases. After removal of 0 bases from V and 3 bases from J, the junction contained 8 bases not matched to a gene. This CDR3 is 16 amino acids long. CDR1 and CDR2 from the germline V gene are SQVTM and ANQGSEA.

This clonotype was observed a few times. The chain combines TRBV10-3 with TRBJ2-1; the match to TRBD2 covers 11 bases. Germline V gives CDR1 ENHRY, CDR2 SYGVKD. This CDR3 comprises 16 residues. With 6 bases clipped from V and 4 bases from J, the junction kept 8 bases outside the gene matches. CDR3 DNA sequence: TGTGCCATCAGGGGGACTAGCGGAAAGTCGTACAATGAGCAGTTCTTC. Its translation: CAIRGTSGKSYNEQFF.

The chain couples TRBV27 to TRBJ1-5, with D unresolved. V gave up 2 bases and J gave up 6 bases, with 8 bases separating them. The CDR3 spans 13 residues. CDR1 and CDR2 (germline): MNHEY, SMNVEV (reference sequence). The CDR3 region is CASSLGISQPQHF. The CDR3, as DNA: TGTGCCAGCAGTTTAGGTATAAGTCAGCCCCAGCATTTT.

This clonotype was picked up a small number of times. V is TRBV20-1 and J is TRBJ2-3; D might be TRBD2 (6 bases). CDR1 DFQATT and CDR2 SNEGSKA come from the germline V gene (reference sequence). The V end was cut by 2 bases, the J end by 4 bases, with 16 bases between. The CDR3 loop spans 15 amino acids. This CDR3 reads CSARPAGRYADTQYF. The CDR3 DNA is TGCAGTGCTAGACCCGCGGGGAGGTACGCAGATACGCAGTATTTT.

This clonotype was observed a handful of times. The chain couples TRBV11-3 to TRBJ2-2, with 7 bases that match TRBD1. J was trimmed by 3 bases and V by 5 bases; bases with no gene match: 9. The CDR3 sequence is 16 residues long. CDR1 is SGHNT, CDR2 YENEEA, per germline. The CDR3 DNA is TGTGCCAGCAGCAACAGGGGAGTAGGTGACACCGGGGAGCTGTTTTTT. This encodes CASSNRGVGDTGELFF.

This clonotype was seen a handful of times. This chain connects TRBV7-6 to TRBJ2-2; D may be TRBD1 (6 bases). V was trimmed by 0 bases and J by 2 bases, leaving 10 bases between them. Looked up from germline, CDR1 is SGHVS and CDR2 is FNYEAQ. The CDR3 sequence is 16 residues long. The DNA for the CDR3 is TGTGCCAGCAGCTTAGCTAACAGGGCAAACACCGGGGAGCTGTTTTTT. Protein product: CASSLANRANTGELFF. Based on the CDR3 plus reference TRBV7-6 and TRBJ2-2, the full variable domain is GAGVSQSPRYKVTKRGQDVALRCDPISGHVSLYWYRQALGQGPEFLTYFNYEAQQDKSGLPNDRFSAERPEGSISTLTIQRTEQRDSAMYRCASSLANRANTGELFFGEGSRLTVL.

This chain joins TRBV2 and TRBJ1-2; D is uncertain. The CDR3 is 13 amino acids. The V and J ends lost 1 base and 4 bases respectively, with 7 bases between them. The germline gives CDR1 SNHLY, CDR2 FYNNEI. This CDR3 is CASSEGPRYGYTF. The CDR3 DNA reads TGTGCCAGCAGTGAAGGACCGCGCTATGGCTACACCTTC.

Ten or more counts support this clonotype. V gene TRBV20-1 combines with J gene TRBJ2-7; the match to TRBD1 covers 8 bases. This CDR3 region has 14 residues. V shed 5 bases, J shed 3 bases, and the junction held 9 bases outside the gene matches. Germline V CDR1 and CDR2: DFQATT, SNEGSKA (reference sequence). CDR3 amino acids: CSAEDWTGSYEQYF. In nucleotides, the CDR3 is TGCAGTGCTGAAGACTGGACAGGGAGCTACGAGCAGTACTTC.

This clonotype was seen more than once but under ten times. This chain connects TRBV7-9 to TRBJ2-5; D assignment may be TRBD1 or TRBD2 (5 bases each). V lost 7 bases and J lost 1, with 22 bases in between. Germline CDR1 is SEHNR and CDR2 is FQNEAQ (reference sequence). CDR3 length equals 17 residues. CDR3 protein: CASTLGDRASSQETQYF. In DNA, the CDR3 is TGTGCCAGCACCCTGGGGGATAGGGCATCTTCCCAAGAGACCCAGTACTTC.

This chain joins TRBV13 and TRBJ2-7, with D maybe TRBD1 (6 bases). Per germline, CDR1 PRHDT and CDR2 FYEKMQ (reference sequence). This CDR3 contains 14 residues. V shed 4 bases and J shed 2 bases, with 12 bases lying between them. CDR3 protein: CASSSGDIAYEQYF. The CDR3 region has the DNA TGTGCCAGCAGCTCCGGGGACATAGCCTACGAGCAGTACTTC.

The chain has TRBV2 and TRBJ2-4; TRBD1 might be the D (5 bases). The germline V gene has CDR1 SNHLY and CDR2 FYNNEI. Trimming shortened V by 6 bases and J by 5 bases, and 5 bases separated the two germline ends. The length of the CDR3 is 11 residues. CDR3 DNA sequence: TGTGCCAGCAGGGGGCAAAACATTCAGTACTTC. Amino acids: CASRGQNIQYF.

The chain links TRBV19 to TRBJ2-2; possible D gene TRBD2, 6 bases. The CDR3 is 13 amino acids. V lost 5 bases and J lost 7, with 11 bases in between. Germline CDR1 LNHDA, CDR2 SQIVND (reference sequence). The CDR3 reads CASSGFGGGELFF. The CDR3, as DNA: TGTGCCAGTAGTGGTTTCGGGGGCGGGGAGCTGTTTTTT.

CDR3 loop: CASSHLNSDEKLFF. CDR3 nucleotide sequence: TGTGCCAGCAGCCATCTGAATAGCGATGAAAAACTGTTTTTT. The chain couples TRBV7-9 to TRBJ1-4; D is undetermined. The CDR3 spans 14 residues. V lost 5 bases, J lost 6 bases, and 13 bases lay in between. Germline CDR1 and CDR2: SEHNR and FQNEAQ (reference sequence).

J is TRBJ1-1 and V is TRBV2, with D unresolved. The germline gives CDR1 SNHLY, CDR2 FYNNEI. V was trimmed by 5 bases and J by 3 bases, leaving 10 bases between them. This CDR3 is 13 amino acids long. The chain's CDR3 is CASSLYMDTEAFF. The CDR3 DNA reads TGTGCCAGCAGTCTCTATATGGACACTGAAGCTTTCTTT.

At least ten counts were recorded for this clonotype. The rearrangement uses TRBV29-1 and TRBJ2-7; TRBD2 is a possible D gene (5 bases). There are 15 residues in the CDR3. Germline lookup yields CDR1 SQVTM and CDR2 ANQGSEA. V lost 1 base to trimming and J lost 0 bases, with 13 bases between them. The CDR3 coding sequence is TGCAGCGTTGAAGGTTCTTACACTAGCTCCTACGAGCAGTACTTC. This sequence encodes CSVEGSYTSSYEQYF.